This TCR beta chain was recorded in a study of cytomegalovirus exposure and HLA in healthy donors. Study conclusions and caveats: Rare TCR sequences predominated, though certain public TCRs were found in many donors. It was reportedly the case that the classifier diagnosed cytomegalovirus status with high specificity and sensitivity.

A word on this clone: Its specificity is unknown.

Sequencing was performed with immunoSEQ multiplex PCR; in TCRdb, only in-frame clones are kept and a portion is missing. The sample has around 120,000 clones; roughly 90% are singletons. Trimming removed 3 bases from V and 2 bases from J; junction bases left unmatched: 6. The CDR3 length is 15 residues. Per the germline V gene, CDR1 is SGDLS and CDR2 is YYNGEE. This clonotype was sampled from a woman under 30 in good health and CMV-seronegative. The rearrangement links TRBV9 to TRBJ2-3; 7 bases line up with TRBD2. The material sequenced was PBMCs. The CDR3 DNA is TGTGCCAGCAGCGCGCTAGCGGAACCCACAGATACGCAGTATTTT. Translation: CASSALAEPTDTQYF.